This section outlines one TCR beta chain sequence together with its context. The protocol was immunoSEQ multiplex PCR, while the TCRdb copy is restricted to in-frame clones and leaves out a portion. The table includes roughly 29,000 clones, 65% to 75% detected once. These data originate in a study of STAT5B mutations in CD4+ large granular lymphocyte leukemia. Deletions cut 2 bases from V and 6 bases from J, with 7 bases between. Germline CDR1 SEHNR, CDR2 FQNEAQ (reference sequence). This CDR3 is 12 amino acids long. The chain joins TRBV7-9 to TRBJ1-2; unclear D gene. The TCR originated in a human donor in good health. The sequenced material came from CD4+ T cells from blood buffy coats. The CDR3 nucleotides are TGTGCCAGCAGCTTAAGTCTTCATGGCTACACCTTC. This translates into CASSLSLHGYTF. The full variable domain, completed using reference TRBV7-9 and TRBJ1-2, is DTGVSQNPRHKITKRGQNVTFRCDPISEHNRLYWYRQTLGQGPEFLTYFQNEAQLEKSRLLSDRFSAERPKGSFSTLEIQRTEQGDSAMYLCASSLSLHGYTFGSGTRLTVV.